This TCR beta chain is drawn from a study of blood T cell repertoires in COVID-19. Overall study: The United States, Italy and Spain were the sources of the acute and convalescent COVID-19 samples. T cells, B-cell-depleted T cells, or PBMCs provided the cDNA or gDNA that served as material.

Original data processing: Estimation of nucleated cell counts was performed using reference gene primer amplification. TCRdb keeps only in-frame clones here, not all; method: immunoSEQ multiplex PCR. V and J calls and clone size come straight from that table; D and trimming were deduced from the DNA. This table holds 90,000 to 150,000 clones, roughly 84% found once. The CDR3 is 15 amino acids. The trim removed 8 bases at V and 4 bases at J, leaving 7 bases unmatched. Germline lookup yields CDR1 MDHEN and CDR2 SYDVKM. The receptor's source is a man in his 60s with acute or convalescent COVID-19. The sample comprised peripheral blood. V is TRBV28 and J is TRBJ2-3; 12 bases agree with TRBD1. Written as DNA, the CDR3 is TGTGCCAGCGCCGGGACAGGGGGCGCATCAGATACGCAGTATTTT. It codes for CASAGTGGASDTQYF.